A selection of T cell receptor beta chains follows, all from one sample in a study of PD-L1 blockade in urothelial cancer. TCRdb's table, derived via immunoSEQ multiplex PCR, lists solely in-frame clones and lacks some. The sample yields under 130,000 clones, under 85% seen once. Sample: PBMCs, taken around atezolizumab (anti-PD-L1) treatment. Receptors were obtained from a man in his fifties or sixties with urothelial cancer. Both conserved end residues are part of each CDR3. The order of the fields is V gene, J gene, D gene, CDR3 protein. The D gene is left open where the match is weak.

V: TRBV18; J: TRBJ2-3; D: TRBD2; CDR3: CASSPPVAGASTDTQYF
V: TRBV2; J: TRBJ2-7; D: TRBD2; CDR3: CASSPGSNSGSIYEQYF
V: TRBV18; J: TRBJ1-1; D: NA; CDR3: CASSPVDQVRSEAFF
V: TRBV10-3; J: TRBJ1-2; D: NA; CDR3: CAISGQVVGYTF
V: TRBV7-3; J: TRBJ2-1; D: TRBD2; CDR3: CASSFGAGSGAYNEQFF
V: TRBV6-1; J: TRBJ2-7; D: NA; CDR3: CASSDALTSSEQYF
V: TRBV9; J: TRBJ2-3; D: TRBD2; CDR3: CASSDRLAGGPTDTQYF
V: TRBV5-1; J: TRBJ2-7; D: TRBD1; CDR3: CASSYGQGQEQYF
V: TRBV5-7; J: TRBJ1-5; D: NA; CDR3: CASSYTGFGQPQHF
V: TRBV7-2; J: TRBJ2-1; D: TRBD2; CDR3: CASRIGAREGTEQFF
V: TRBV7-8; J: TRBJ1-1; D: NA; CDR3: CASSLEGGVNAEAFF
V: TRBV27; J: TRBJ2-7; D: TRBD2; CDR3: CASSPGLAGGQQYF
V: TRBV28; J: TRBJ1-2; D: TRBD1; CDR3: CASSSRGDRTPYGYTF
V: TRBV4-1; J: TRBJ2-7; D: TRBD2; CDR3: CASTSGGEQYF
V: TRBV5-1; J: TRBJ2-1; D: TRBD2; CDR3: CASTRTSGPYNEQFF
V: TRBV11-3; J: TRBJ2-1; D: TRBD1; CDR3: CASSSHPRGTGRNEQFF
V: TRBV5-6; J: TRBJ2-3; D: TRBD1; CDR3: CASSLAGWTGDTDTQYF
V: TRBV15; J: TRBJ2-2; D: TRBD1; CDR3: CATSRETGDTGELFF
V: TRBV5-1; J: TRBJ2-7; D: NA; CDR3: CASRTGTYAEQYF
V: TRBV14; J: TRBJ2-1; D: NA; CDR3: CASSQGTLSGPTYNEQFF
V: TRBV11-2; J: TRBJ1-2; D: NA; CDR3: CASSSIREHTRGYTF
V: TRBV2; J: TRBJ1-1; D: TRBD1; CDR3: CASSGDRLGTEAFF
V: TRBV7-3; J: TRBJ2-7; D: NA; CDR3: CASSLLPGHGEQYF
V: TRBV28; J: TRBJ1-4; D: TRBD1; CDR3: CASSRTGRAANEKLFF
V: TRBV6-1; J: TRBJ2-7; D: NA; CDR3: CASTLLRGSYEQYF
V: TRBV28; J: TRBJ2-7; D: NA; CDR3: CASSLPVAVYEQYF
V: TRBV7-8; J: TRBJ2-7; D: NA; CDR3: CASSLEGQWLEQYF
V: TRBV27; J: TRBJ2-7; D: TRBD2; CDR3: CASSRTRSSYEQYF
V: TRBV6-1; J: TRBJ1-2; D: NA; CDR3: CASILQPREGYGYTF
V: TRBV7-9; J: TRBJ2-1; D: TRBD1; CDR3: CASSFSQGVLNEQFF
V: TRBV19; J: TRBJ1-5; D: TRBD1; CDR3: CASRDRDNQPQHF
V: TRBV7-9; J: TRBJ2-3; D: NA; CDR3: CASSFTIDRSGGTDTQYF
V: TRBV11-2; J: TRBJ2-3; D: NA; CDR3: CASSFTGTQYF
V: TRBV6-6; J: TRBJ1-2; D: TRBD1; CDR3: CASSSGQGGGNYGYTF
V: TRBV5-1; J: TRBJ2-7; D: NA; CDR3: CASTPTGVSSYEQYF
V: TRBV7-8; J: TRBJ2-6; D: NA; CDR3: CASSLGGGRGSGANVLTF
V: TRBV5-4; J: TRBJ2-1; D: TRBD2; CDR3: CASSGGGTSGSAHNEQFF
V: TRBV7-2; J: TRBJ1-1; D: NA; CDR3: CASSSRGRIGTEAFF
V: TRBV5-6; J: TRBJ2-1; D: NA; CDR3: CASRKTTDNEQFF
V: TRBV6-1; J: TRBJ2-5; D: TRBD1; CDR3: CASRGTVQETQYF